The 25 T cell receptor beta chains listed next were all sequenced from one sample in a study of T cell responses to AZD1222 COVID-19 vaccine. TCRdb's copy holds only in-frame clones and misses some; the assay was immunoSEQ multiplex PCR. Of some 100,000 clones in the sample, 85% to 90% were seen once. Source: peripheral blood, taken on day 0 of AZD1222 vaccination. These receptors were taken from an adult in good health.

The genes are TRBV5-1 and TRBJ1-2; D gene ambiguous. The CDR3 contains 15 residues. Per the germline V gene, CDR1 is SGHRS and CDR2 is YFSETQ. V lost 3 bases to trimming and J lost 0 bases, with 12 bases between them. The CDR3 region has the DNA TGCGCCAGCAGCTCCCCTGGGTCCGCTAACTATGGCTACACCTTC. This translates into CASSSPGSANYGYTF.

The CDR3 nucleotides read TGTGCCAGCAGTTACCTCCAGGGGAGCTACACCTTC. It codes for CASSYLQGSYTF. The chain carries TRBV6-6 and TRBJ1-2; weak D call: TRBD1 (6 bases). V was pared by 2 bases and J by 9 bases, with 10 bases between. From germline, CDR1 is MNHNY and CDR2 SVGAGI (reference sequence). The CDR3 extends over 12 amino acids.

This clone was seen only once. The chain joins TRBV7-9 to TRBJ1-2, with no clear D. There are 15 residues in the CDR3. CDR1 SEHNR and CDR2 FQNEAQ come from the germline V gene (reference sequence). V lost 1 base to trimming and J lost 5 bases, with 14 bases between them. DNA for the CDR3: TGTGCCAGCAGCTTAGAATCCCCGGGCCAATATGGCTACACCTTC. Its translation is CASSLESPGQYGYTF.

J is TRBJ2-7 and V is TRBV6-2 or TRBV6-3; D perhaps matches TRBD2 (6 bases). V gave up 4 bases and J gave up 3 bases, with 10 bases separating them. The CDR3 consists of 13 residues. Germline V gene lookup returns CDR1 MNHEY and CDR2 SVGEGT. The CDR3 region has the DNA TGTGCCAGCAGTTCCGGGACTCGCTACGAGCAGTACTTC. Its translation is CASSSGTRYEQYF.

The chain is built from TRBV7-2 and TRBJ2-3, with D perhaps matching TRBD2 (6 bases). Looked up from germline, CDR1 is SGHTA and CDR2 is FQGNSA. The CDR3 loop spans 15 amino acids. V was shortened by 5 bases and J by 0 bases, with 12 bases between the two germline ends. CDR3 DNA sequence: TGTGCCAGCAGCCAAGCTAGCGAGAGCACAGATACGCAGTATTTT. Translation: CASSQASESTDTQYF.

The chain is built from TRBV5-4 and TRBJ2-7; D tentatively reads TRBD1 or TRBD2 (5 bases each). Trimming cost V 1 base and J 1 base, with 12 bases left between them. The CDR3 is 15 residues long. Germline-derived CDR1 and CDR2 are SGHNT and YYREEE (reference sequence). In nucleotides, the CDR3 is TGTGCCAGCAGCTTGTGGTTGGGGGAATCCTACGAGCAGTACTTC. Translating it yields CASSLWLGESYEQYF. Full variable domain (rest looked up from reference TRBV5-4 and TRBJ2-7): ETGVTQSPTHLIKTRGQQVTLRCSSQSGHNTVSWYQQALGQGPQFIFQYYREEENGRGNFPPRFSGLQFPNYSSELNVNALELDDSALYLCASSLWLGESYEQYFGPGTRLTVT.

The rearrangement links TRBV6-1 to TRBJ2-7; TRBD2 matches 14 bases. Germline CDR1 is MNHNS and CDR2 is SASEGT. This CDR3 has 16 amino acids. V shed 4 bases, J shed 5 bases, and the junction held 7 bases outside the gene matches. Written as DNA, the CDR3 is TGTGCCAGCAGTGGGACTAGCGGGGGGCACTACCACGAGCAGTACTTC. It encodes CASSGTSGGHYHEQYF.

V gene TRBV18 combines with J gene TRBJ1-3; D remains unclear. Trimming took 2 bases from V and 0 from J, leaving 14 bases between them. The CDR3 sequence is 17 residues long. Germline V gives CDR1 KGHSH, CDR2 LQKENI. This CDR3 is CASSPTPAQSSGNTIYF. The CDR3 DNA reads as TGTGCCAGCTCACCAACCCCAGCTCAGAGCTCTGGAAACACCATATATTTT. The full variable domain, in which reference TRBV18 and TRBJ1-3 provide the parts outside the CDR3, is NAGVMQNPRHLVRRRGQEARLRCSPMKGHSHVYWYRQLPEEGLKFMVYLQKENIIDESGMPKERFSAEFPKEGPSILRIQQVVRGDSAAYFCASSPTPAQSSGNTIYFGEGSWLTVV.

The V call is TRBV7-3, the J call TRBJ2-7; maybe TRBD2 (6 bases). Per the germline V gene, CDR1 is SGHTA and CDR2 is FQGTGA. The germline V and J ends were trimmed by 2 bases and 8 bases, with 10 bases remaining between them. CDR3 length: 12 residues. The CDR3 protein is CASSLCTSKQYF. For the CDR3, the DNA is TGTGCCAGCAGCTTATGTACTAGCAAGCAGTACTTC.

CDR3 amino acids: CARSRGARIFRHTHTGELFF. The CDR3 DNA sequence: TGTGCCAGAAGCAGGGGCGCCAGGATCTTCCGACACACCCACACCGGGGAGCTGTTTTTT. The genes are TRBV5-3 and TRBJ2-2, with D tentatively TRBD1 (5 bases). TRBV5-3 is recorded as an ORF, its role being uncertain. The CDR3 totals 20 residues. V was shortened by 4 bases and J by 3 bases, with 28 bases between the two germline ends.

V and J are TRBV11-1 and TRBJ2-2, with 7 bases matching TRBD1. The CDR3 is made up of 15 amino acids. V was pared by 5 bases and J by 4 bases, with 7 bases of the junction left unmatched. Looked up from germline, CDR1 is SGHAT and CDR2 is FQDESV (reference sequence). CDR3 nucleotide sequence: TGTGCCAGCAGCCGTAGGGGGCGAAGCACCGGGGAGCTGTTTTTT. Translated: CASSRRGRSTGELFF.

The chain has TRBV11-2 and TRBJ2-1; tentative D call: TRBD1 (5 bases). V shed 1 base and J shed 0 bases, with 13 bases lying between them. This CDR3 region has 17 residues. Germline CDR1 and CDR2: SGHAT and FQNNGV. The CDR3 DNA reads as TGTGCCAGCAGCTTAGTAGGGGCCGCTAGCTCCTACAATGAGCAGTTCTTC. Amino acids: CASSLVGAASSYNEQFF.

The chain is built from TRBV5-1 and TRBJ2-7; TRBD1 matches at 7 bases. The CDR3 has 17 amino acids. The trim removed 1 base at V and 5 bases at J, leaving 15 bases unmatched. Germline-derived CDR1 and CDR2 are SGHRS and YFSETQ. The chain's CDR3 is CASSLRVMWDSIDEQYF. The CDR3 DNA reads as TGCGCCAGCAGCTTGCGGGTGATGTGGGACAGTATCGACGAGCAGTACTTC.

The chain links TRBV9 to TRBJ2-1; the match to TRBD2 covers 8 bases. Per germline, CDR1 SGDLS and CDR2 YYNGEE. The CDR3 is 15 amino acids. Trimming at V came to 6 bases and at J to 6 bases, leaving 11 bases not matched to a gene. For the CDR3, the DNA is TGTGCCAGCACCCGGGTAGCGGGGACTTTCAATGAGCAGTTCTTC. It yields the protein CASTRVAGTFNEQFF. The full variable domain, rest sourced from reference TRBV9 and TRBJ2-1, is DSGVTQTPKHLITATGQRVTLRCSPRSGDLSVYWYQQSLDQGLQFLIQYYNGEERAKGNILERFSAQQFPDLHSELNLSSLELGDSALYFCASTRVAGTFNEQFFGPGTRLTVL.

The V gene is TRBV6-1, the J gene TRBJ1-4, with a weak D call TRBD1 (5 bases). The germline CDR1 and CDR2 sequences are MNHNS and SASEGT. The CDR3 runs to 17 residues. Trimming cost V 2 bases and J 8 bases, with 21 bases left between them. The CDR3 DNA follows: TGTGCCAGCAGTGAATGGTCGGTTAGTGGGCAGGGAGAAAAACTGTTTTTT. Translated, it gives CASSEWSVSGQGEKLFF.

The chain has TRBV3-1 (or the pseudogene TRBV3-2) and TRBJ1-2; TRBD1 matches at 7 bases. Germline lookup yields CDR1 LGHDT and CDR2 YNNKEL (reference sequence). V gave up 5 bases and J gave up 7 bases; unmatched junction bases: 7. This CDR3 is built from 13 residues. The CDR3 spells CASSSQRGLGYTF. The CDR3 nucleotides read TGTGCCAGCAGCTCACAGAGGGGGCTTGGCTACACCTTC.

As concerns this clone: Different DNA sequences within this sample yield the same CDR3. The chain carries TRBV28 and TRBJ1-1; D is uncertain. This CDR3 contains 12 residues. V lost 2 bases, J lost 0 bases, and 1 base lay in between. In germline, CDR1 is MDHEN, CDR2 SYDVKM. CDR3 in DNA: TGTGCCAGCAGTTTAGTGAACACTGAAGCTTTCTTT. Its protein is CASSLVNTEAFF. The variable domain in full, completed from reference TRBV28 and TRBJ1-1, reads DVKVTQSSRYLVKRTGEKVFLECVQDMDHENMFWYRQDPGLGLRLIYFSYDVKMKEKGDIPEGYSVSREKKERFSLILESASTNQTSMYLCASSLVNTEAFFGQGTRLTVV.

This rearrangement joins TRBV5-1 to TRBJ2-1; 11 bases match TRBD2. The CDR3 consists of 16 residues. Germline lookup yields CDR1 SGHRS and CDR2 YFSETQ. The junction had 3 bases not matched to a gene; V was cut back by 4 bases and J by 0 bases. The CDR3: CASSLTSGTSYNEQFF. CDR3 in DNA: TGCGCCAGCAGCCTGACTAGCGGGACCTCCTACAATGAGCAGTTCTTC.

The CDR3 sequence: CASSREKEQYF. CDR3 sequence (DNA): TGTGCCAGCAGCCGCGAGAAAGAGCAGTACTTC. The chain is built from TRBV3-1 (or the pseudogene TRBV3-2) and TRBJ2-7, with D unresolved. V lost 4 bases and J lost 7, with 8 bases in between. CDR1 is LGHDT, CDR2 YNNKEL, per germline (reference sequence). There are 11 residues in the CDR3.

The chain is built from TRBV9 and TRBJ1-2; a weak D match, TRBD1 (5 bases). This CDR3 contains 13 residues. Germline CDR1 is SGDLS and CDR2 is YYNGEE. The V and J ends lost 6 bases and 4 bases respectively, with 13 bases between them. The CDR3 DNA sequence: TGTGCCAGCACCGCAGGGCGCCTCTATGGCTACACCTTC. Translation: CASTAGRLYGYTF.

CDR3 sequence (DNA): TGTGCCAGCAGTTACTCGGAGGAGCCGGGAGCCTTCTATGGCTACACCTTC. Encoded protein: CASSYSEEPGAFYGYTF. The chain joins TRBV6-7 to TRBJ1-2; no definite D call. Being an ORF, TRBV6-7 has a function that is uncertain. CDR3 size: 17 residues. Trimming took off 0 bases at V and 4 bases at J, with 18 bases between the two ends.

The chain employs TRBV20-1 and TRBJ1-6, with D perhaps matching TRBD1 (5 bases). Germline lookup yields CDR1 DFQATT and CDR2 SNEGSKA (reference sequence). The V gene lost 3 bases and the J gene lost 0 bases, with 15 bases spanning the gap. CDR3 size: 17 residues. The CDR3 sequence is CSASLGGGSSYNSPLHF. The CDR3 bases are TGCAGTGCTAGTCTGGGCGGGGGTAGCTCCTATAATTCACCCCTCCACTTT.

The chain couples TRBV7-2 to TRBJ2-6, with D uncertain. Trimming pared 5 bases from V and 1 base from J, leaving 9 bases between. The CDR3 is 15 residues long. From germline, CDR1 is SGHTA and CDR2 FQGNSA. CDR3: CASSIWLSGANVLTF. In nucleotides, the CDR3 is TGTGCCAGCAGCATATGGTTATCTGGGGCCAACGTCCTGACTTTC.

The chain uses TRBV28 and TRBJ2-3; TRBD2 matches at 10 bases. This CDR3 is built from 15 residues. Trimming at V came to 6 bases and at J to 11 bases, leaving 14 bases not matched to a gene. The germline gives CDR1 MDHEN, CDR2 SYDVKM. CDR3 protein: CASRRDSGRRNEQYF. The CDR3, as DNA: TGTGCCAGCAGGAGAGATAGCGGGAGGAGGAATGAGCAGTATTTT.

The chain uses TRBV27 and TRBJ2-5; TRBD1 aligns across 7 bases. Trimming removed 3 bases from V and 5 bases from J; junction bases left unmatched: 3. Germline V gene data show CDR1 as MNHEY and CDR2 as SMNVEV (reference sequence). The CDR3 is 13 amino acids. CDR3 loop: CASSFLQGETQYF. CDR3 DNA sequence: TGTGCCAGCAGTTTTTTACAGGGGGAGACCCAGTACTTC.